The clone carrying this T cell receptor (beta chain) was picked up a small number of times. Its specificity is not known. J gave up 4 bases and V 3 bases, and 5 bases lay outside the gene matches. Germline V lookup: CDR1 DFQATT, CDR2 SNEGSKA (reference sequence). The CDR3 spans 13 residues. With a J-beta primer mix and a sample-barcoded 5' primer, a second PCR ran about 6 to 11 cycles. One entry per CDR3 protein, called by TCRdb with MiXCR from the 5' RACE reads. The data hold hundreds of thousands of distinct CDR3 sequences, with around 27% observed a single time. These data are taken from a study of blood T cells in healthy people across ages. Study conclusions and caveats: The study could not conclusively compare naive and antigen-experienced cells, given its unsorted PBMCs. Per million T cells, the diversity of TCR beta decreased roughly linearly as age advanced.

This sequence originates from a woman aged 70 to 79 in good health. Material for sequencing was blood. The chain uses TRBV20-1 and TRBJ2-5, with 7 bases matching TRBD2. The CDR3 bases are TGCAGTGCTAGGGTTACGGGAGGAGAGACCCAGTACTTC. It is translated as CSARVTGGETQYF.